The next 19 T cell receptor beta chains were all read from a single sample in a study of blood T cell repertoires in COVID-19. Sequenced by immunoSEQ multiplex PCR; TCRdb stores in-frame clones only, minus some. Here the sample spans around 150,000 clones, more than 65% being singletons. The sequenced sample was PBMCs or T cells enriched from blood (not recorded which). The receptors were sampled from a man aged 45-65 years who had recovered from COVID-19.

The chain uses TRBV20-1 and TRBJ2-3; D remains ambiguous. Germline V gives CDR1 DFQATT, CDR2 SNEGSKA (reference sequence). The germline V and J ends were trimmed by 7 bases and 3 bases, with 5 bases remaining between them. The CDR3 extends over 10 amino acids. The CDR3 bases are TGCAGTGTGGAGACAGATACGCAGTATTTT. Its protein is CSVETDTQYF.

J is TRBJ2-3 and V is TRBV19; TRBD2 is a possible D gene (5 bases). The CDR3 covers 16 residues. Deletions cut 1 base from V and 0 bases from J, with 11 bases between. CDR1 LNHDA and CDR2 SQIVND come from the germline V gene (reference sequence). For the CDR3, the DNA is TGTGCCAGTAGTATAGGGCCGACTACTAGCACAGATACGCAGTATTTT. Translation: CASSIGPTTSTDTQYF.

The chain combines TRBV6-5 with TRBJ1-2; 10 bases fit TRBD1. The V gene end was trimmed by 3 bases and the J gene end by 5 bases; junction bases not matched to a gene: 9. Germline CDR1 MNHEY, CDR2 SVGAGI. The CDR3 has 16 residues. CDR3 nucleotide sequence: TGTGCCAGCAGTTATGGAGGGACAGGGGCTATGTATGGCTACACCTTC. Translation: CASSYGGTGAMYGYTF.

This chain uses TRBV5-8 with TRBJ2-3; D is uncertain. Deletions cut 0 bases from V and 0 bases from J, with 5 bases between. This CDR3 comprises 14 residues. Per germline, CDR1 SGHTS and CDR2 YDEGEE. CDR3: CASSLETSTDTQYF. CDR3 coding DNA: TGTGCCAGCAGCTTGGAGACAAGCACAGATACGCAGTATTTT.

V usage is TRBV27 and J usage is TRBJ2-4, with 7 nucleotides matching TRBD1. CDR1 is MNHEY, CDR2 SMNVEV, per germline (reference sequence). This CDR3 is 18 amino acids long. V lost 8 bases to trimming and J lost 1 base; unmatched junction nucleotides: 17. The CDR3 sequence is CASYSGQQVGRAKNIQYF. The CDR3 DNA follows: TGTGCCAGCTACTCGGGACAGCAGGTGGGCCGTGCCAAAAACATTCAGTACTTC.

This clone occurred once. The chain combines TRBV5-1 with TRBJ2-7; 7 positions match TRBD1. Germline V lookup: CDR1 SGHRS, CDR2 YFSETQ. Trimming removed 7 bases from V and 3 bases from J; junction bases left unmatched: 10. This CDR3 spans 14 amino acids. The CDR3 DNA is TGCGCCAGCCGAGCAGGGGGATTATTCTACGAGCAGTACTTC. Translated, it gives CASRAGGLFYEQYF.

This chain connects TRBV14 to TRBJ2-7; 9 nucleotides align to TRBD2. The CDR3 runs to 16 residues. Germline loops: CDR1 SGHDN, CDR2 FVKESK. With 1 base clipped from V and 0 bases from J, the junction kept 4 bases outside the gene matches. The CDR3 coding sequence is TGTGCCAGCAGCCAAGCTAGCGGGATTGGCTCCTACGAGCAGTACTTC. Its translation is CASSQASGIGSYEQYF.

This chain's CDR3 is CASSVGAGGISYEQYF. Written as DNA, the CDR3 is TGTGCCAGCAGCGTCGGGGCAGGGGGCATTTCCTACGAGCAGTACTTC. V is TRBV7-9 and J is TRBJ2-7; 8 bases fit TRBD1. The CDR3 is 16 amino acids. The V gene end was trimmed by 5 bases and the J gene end by 1 base; junction bases not matched to a gene: 10. Germline assignment: CDR1 SEHNR and CDR2 FQNEAQ (reference sequence).

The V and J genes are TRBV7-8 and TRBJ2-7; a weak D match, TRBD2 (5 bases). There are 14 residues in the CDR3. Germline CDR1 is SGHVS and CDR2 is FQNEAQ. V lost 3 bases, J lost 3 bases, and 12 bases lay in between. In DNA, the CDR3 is TGTGCCAGCAGCTTCTACGGGAATCGCTACGAGCAGTACTTC. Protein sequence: CASSFYGNRYEQYF.

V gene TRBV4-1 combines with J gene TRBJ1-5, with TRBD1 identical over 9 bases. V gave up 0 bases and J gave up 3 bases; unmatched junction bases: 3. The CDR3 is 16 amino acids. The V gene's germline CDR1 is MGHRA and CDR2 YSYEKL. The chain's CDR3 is CASSQDWDRANQPQHF. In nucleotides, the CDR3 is TGCGCCAGCAGCCAAGATTGGGACAGGGCCAATCAGCCCCAGCATTTT.

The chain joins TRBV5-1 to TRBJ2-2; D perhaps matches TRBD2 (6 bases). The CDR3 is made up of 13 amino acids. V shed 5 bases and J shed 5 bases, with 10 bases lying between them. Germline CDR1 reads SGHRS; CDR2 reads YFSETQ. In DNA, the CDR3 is TGCGCCAGCAGAACCCTAGCGACCGGGGAGCTGTTTTTT. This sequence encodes CASRTLATGELFF.

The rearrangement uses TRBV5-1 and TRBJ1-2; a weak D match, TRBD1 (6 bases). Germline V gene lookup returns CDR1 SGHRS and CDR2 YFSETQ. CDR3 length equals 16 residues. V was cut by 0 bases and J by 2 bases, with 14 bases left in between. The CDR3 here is CASSLADGQRNYGYTF. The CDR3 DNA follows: TGCGCCAGCAGCTTGGCCGACGGACAGAGAAACTATGGCTACACCTTC.

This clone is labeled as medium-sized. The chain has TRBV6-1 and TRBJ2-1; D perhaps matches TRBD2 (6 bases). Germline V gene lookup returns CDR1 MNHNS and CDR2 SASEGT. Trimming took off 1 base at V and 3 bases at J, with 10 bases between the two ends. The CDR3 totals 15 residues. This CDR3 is CASSEGTGDYNEQFF. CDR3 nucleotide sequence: TGTGCCAGCAGTGAAGGGACGGGGGACTACAATGAGCAGTTCTTC.

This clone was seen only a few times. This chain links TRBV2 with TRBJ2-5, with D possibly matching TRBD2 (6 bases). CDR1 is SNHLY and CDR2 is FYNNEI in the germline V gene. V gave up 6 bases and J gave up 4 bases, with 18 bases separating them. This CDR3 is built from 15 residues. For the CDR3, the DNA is TGTGCCAGCAGCGGCAGTACTAGCCGGGGAGAGACCCAGTACTTC. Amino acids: CASSGSTSRGETQYF.

The chain's CDR3 is CASSLGRRETQYF. For the CDR3, the DNA is TGTGCCAGCAGTTTAGGGAGGAGAGAGACCCAGTACTTC. V gene TRBV28 combines with J gene TRBJ2-5; D might be TRBD2 (6 bases). CDR1 and CDR2 (germline): MDHEN, SYDVKM. V dropped 2 bases and J dropped 4 bases, with 8 bases sitting between them. The CDR3 loop spans 13 amino acids.

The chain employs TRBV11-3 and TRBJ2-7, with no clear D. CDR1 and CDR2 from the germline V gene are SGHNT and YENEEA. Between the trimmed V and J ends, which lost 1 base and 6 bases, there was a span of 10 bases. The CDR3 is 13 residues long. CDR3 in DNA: TGTGCCAGCAGCTTAGGATCTTCCGGCGAGCAGTACTTC. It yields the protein CASSLGSSGEQYF. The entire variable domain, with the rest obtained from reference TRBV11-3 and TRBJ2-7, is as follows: EAGVVQSPRYKIIEKKQPVAFWCNPISGHNTLYWYLQNLGQGPELLIRYENEEAVDDSQLPKDRFSAERLKGVDSTLKIQPAELGDSAVYLCASSLGSSGEQYFGPGTRLTVT.

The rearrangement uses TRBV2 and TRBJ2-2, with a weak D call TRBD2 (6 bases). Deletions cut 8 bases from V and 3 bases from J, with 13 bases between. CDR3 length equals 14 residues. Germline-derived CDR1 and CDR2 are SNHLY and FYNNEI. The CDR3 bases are TGTGCCAGCTGGAGGGAGAGGGACACCGGGGAGCTGTTTTTT. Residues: CASWRERDTGELFF.

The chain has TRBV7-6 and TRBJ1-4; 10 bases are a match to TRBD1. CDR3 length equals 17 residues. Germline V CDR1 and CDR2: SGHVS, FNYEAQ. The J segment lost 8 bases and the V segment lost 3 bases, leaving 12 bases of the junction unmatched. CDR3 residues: CASSFSPSGTGDEKLFF. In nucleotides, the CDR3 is TGTGCCAGCAGCTTCTCACCCTCCGGGACAGGGGACGAAAAACTGTTTTTT.

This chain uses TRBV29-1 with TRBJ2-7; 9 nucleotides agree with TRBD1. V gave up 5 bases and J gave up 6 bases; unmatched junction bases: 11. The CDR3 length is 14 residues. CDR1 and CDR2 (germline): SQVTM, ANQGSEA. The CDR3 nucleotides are TGCAGCGTTAAAGGGGGGACAGGGATGGGCGAGCAGTACTTC. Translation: CSVKGGTGMGEQYF.